Sequencing of this TCR beta chain was carried out in a study of blood T cell repertoires in COVID-19. The J segment lost 2 bases and the V segment lost 0 bases, leaving 10 bases of the junction unmatched. The CDR3 runs 17 residues. Germline V CDR1 and CDR2: MGHRA, YSYEKL. Sequencing was performed with immunoSEQ multiplex PCR; in TCRdb, only in-frame clones are kept and a portion is missing. The table shows about 230,000 clones, with 85% occurring only once. The chain recombines TRBV4-1 with TRBJ2-7; TRBD1 matches at 7 bases. Sequenced input: peripheral blood. This receptor was obtained from a man aged 50-60 years with COVID-19, enrolled during active disease. The CDR3 sequence: CASSQDMTGPSTYEQYF. CDR3 nucleotide sequence: TGCGCCAGCAGCCAAGATATGACAGGGCCATCCACCTACGAGCAGTACTTC.